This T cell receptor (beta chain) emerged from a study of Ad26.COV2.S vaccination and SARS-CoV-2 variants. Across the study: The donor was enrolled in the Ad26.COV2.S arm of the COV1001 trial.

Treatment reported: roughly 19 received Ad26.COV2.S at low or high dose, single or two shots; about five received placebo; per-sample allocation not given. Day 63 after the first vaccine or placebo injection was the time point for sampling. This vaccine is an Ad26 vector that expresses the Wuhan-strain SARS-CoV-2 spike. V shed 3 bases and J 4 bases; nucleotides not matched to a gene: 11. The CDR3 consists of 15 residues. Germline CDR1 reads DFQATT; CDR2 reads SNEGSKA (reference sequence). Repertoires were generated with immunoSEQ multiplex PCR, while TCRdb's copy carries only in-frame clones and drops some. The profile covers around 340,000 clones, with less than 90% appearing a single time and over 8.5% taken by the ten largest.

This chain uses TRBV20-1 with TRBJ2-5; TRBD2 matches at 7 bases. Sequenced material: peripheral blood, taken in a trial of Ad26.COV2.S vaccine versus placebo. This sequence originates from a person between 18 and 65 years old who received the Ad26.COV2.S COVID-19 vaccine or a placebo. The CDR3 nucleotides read TGCAGTGCTAGTTGGGCTAGCGGAGAGGCAGAGACCCAGTACTTC. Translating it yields CSASWASGEAETQYF.